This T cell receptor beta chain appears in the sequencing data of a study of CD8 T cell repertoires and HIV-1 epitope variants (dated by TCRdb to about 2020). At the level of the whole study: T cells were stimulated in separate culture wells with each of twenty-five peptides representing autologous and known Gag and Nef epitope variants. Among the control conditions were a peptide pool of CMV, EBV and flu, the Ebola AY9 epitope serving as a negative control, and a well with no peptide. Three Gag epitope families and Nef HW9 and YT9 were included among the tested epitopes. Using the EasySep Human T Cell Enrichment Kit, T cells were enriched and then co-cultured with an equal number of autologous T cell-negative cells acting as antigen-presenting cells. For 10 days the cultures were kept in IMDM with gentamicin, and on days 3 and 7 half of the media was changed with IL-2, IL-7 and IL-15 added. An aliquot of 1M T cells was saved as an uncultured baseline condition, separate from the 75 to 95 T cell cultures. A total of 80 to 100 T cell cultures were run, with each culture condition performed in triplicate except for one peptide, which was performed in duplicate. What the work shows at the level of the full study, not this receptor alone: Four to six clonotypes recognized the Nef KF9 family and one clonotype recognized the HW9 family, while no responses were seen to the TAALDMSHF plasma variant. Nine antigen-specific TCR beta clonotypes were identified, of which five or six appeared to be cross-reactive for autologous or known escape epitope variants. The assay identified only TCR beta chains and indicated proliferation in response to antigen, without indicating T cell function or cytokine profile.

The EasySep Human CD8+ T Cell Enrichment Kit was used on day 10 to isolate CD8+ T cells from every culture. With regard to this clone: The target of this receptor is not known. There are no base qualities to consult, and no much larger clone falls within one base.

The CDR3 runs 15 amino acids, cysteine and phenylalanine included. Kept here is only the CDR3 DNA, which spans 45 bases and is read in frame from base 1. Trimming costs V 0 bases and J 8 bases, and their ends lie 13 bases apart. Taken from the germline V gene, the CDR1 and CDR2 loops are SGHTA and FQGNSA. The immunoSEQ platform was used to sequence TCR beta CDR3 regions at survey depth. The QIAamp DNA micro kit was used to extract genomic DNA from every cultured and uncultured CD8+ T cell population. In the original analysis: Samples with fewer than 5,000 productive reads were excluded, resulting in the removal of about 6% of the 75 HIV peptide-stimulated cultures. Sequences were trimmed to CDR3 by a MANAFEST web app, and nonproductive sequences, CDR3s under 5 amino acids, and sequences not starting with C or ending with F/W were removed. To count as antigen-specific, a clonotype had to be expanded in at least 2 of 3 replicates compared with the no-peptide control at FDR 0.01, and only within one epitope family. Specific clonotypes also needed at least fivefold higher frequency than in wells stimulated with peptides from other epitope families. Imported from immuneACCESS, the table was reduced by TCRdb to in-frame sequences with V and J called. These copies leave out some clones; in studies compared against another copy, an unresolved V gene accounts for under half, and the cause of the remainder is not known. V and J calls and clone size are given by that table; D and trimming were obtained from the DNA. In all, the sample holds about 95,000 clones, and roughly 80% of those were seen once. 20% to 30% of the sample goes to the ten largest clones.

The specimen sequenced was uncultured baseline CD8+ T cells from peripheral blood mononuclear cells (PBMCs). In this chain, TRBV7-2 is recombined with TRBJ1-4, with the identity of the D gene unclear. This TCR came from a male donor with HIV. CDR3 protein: CASSLARGLGEKLFF. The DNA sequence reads TGTGCCAGCAGCTTAGCGAGAGGGCTTGGGGAAAAACTGTTTTTT.